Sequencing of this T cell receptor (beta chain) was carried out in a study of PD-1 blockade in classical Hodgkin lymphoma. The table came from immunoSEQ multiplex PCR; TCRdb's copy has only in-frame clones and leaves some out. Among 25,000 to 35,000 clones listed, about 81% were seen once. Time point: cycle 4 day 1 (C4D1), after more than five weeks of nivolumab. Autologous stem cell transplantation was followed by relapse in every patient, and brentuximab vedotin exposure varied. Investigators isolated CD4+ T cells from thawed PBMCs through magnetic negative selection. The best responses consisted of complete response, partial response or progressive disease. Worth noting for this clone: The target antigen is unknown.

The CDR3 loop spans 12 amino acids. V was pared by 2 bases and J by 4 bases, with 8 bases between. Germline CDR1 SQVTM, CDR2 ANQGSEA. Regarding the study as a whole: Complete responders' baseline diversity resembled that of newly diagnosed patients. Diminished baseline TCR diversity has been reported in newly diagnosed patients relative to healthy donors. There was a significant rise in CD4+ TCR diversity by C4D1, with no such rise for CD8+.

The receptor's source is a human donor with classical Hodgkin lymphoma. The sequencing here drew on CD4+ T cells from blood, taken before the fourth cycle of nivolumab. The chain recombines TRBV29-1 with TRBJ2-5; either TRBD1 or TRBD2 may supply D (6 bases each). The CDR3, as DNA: TGCAGCGTTGAAAAGGGGGGAGAGACCCAGTACTTC. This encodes CSVEKGGETQYF.